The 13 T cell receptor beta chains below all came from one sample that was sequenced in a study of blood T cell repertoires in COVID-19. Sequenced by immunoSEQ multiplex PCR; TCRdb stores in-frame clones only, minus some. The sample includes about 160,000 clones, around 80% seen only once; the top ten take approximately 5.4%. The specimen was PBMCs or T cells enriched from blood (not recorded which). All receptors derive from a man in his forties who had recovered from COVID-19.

CDR3 nucleotides: TGTGCCAGCAGCCCCAGACAGGGGGCCTTGAACACTGAAGCTTTCTTT. As protein: CASSPRQGALNTEAFF. The chain joins TRBV5-4 to TRBJ1-1, with 10 positions matching TRBD1. The CDR3 length is 16 residues. Germline lookup yields CDR1 SGHNT and CDR2 YYREEE (reference sequence). Trimming at V came to 4 bases and at J to 0 bases, leaving 6 bases not matched to a gene.

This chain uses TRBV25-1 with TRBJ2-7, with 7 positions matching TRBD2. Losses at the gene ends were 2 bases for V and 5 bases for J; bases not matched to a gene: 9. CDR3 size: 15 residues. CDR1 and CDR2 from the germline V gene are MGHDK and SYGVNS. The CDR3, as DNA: TGTGCCAGCAGTGAAGTGGGAGGGTATGTGGACGAGCAGTACTTC. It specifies CASSEVGGYVDEQYF.

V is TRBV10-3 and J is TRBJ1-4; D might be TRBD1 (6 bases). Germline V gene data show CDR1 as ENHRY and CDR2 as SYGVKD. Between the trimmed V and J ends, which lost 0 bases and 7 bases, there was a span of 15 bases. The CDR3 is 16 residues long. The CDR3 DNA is TGTGCCATCAGTGAGTCCGGGGGGAGGGACACTGAAAAACTGTTTTTT. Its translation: CAISESGGRDTEKLFF.

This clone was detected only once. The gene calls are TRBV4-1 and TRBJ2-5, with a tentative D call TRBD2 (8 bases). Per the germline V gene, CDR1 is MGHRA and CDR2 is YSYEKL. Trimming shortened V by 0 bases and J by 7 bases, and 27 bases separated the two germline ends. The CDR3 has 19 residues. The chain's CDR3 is CASSQDPGGSGVGRVTQYF. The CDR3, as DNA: TGCGCCAGCAGCCAAGATCCAGGGGGTAGCGGGGTGGGTAGAGTGACCCAGTACTTC.

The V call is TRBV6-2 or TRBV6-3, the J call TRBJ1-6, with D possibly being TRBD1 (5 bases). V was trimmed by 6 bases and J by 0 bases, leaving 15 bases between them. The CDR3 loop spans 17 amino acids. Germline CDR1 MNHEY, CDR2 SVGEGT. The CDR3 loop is CASSPSGSLSYNSPLHF. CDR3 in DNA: TGTGCCAGCAGCCCTTCAGGGTCCCTCTCCTATAATTCACCCCTCCACTTT.

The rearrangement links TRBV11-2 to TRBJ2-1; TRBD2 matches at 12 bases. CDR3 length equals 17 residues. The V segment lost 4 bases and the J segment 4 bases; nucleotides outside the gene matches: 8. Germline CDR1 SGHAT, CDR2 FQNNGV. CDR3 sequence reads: CASSSRLAGGRYNEQFF. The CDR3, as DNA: TGTGCCAGCAGCTCCCGCCTAGCGGGGGGGCGATACAATGAGCAGTTCTTC. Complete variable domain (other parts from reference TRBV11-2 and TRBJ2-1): EAGVAQSPRYKIIEKRQSVAFWCNPISGHATLYWYQQILGQGPKLLIQFQNNGVVDDSQLPKDRFSAERLKGVDSTLKIQPAKLEDSAVYLCASSSRLAGGRYNEQFFGPGTRLTVL.

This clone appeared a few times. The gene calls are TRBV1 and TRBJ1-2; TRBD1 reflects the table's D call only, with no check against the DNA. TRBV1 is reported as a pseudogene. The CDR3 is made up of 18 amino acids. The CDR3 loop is CTSSHHPGPTGGNYGYTF. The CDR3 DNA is TGCACCAGCAGCCATCACCCCGGCCCGACAGGGGGGAACTATGGCTACACCTTC.

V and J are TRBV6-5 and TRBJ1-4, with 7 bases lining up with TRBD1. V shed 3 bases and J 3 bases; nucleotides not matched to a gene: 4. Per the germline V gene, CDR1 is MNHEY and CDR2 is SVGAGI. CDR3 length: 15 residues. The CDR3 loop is CASSYHDRANEKLFF. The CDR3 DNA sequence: TGTGCCAGCAGTTATCACGACAGGGCTAATGAAAAACTGTTTTTT.

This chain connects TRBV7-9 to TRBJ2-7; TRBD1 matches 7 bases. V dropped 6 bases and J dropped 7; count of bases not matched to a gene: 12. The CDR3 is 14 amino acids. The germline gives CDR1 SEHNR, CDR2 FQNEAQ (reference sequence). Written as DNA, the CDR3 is TGTGCCAGCAGGCCGACAGGGACCCCTGGGGAGCAGTACTTC. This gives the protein CASRPTGTPGEQYF.

The CDR3 nucleotides read TGTGCCTGGAGACAGTCCTCTGGAAACACCATATATTTT. This codes for CAWRQSSGNTIYF. The chain couples TRBV30 to TRBJ1-3; no clear D gene. This CDR3 comprises 13 residues. From germline, CDR1 is GTSNPN and CDR2 SVGIG (reference sequence). V lost 3 bases to trimming and J lost 0 bases, with 6 bases between them.

Here the CDR3 DNA reads TGTGCTAGTGGTTATGACAGGGACCAGCATTTT. Its translation is CASGYDRDQHF. The chain uses TRBV12-5 and TRBJ1-5, with 7 bases matching TRBD1. J lost 12 bases, V lost 4 bases, and 3 bases had no gene match. Germline CDR1 is LGHNT and CDR2 is FRNRAP. CDR3 size: 11 residues.

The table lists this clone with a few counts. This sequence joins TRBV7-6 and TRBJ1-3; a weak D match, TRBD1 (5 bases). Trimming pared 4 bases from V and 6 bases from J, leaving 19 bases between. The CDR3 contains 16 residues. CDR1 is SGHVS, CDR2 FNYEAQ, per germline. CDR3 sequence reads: CASSSPGRGFENTIYF. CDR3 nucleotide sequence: TGTGCCAGCAGCTCCCCGGGTAGGGGCTTTGAAAACACCATATATTTT.

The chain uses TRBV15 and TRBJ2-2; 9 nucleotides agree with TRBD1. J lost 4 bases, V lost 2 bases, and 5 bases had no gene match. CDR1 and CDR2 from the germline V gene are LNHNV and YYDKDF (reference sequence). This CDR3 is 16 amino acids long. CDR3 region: CATSRTGGKGTGELFF. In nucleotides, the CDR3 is TGTGCCACCAGCAGAACAGGGGGCAAGGGCACCGGGGAGCTGTTTTTT. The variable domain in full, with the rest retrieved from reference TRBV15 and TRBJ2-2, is DAMVIQNPRYQVTQFGKPVTLSCSQTLNHNVMYWYQQKSSQAPKLLFHYYDKDFNNEADTPDNFQSRRPNTSFCFLDIRSPGLGDTAMYLCATSRTGGKGTGELFFGEGSRLTVL.